This passage covers 19 T cell receptor beta chains from one sample sequenced in a study of identical twins. TCRdb passed the 5' RACE reads through MiXCR, listing each CDR3 protein once. The data contain 500,000 or so distinct CDR3 sequences, over 11% of them singletons. This sample was shared with a second study, whose subject was yellow fever vaccine responses in identical twins.

The sequenced sample was CD4+ T cells sorted from blood. These receptors were taken from a woman in her late teens or twenties in good health.

In this sample, this clonotype turned up a few times. The chain links TRBV5-1 to TRBJ2-7, with 7 bases matching TRBD1. Germline-derived CDR1 and CDR2 are SGHRS and YFSETQ. This CDR3 is built from 13 residues. Trimming took 5 bases from V and 4 from J; bases not matched to a gene: 6. The CDR3 nucleotides are TGCGCCAGCAGTTCGGACAGGAGGTACGAGCAGTACTTC. Residues: CASSSDRRYEQYF.

The chain is built from TRBV6-1 and TRBJ2-3, with D possibly TRBD1 on 7 matching bases. The CDR3 totals 15 residues. Germline V gives CDR1 MNHNS, CDR2 SASEGT. Trimming pared 7 bases from V and 7 bases from J, leaving 21 bases between. CDR3 sequence (DNA): TGTGCCAGCACCCTAAGGAGGGGGCTGATAAATACGCAGTATTTT. This encodes CASTLRRGLINTQYF.

This clonotype was observed a handful of times. The chain couples TRBV5-1 to TRBJ2-5; the D gene is possibly TRBD1 (6 bases). Germline V gives CDR1 SGHRS, CDR2 YFSETQ. The CDR3 spans 18 residues. V lost 3 bases and J lost 4, with 25 bases in between. In DNA form, the CDR3 reads TGCGCCAGCAGCTCCCTCAGGGGTGGTGGTTCTGGCCGAGAGACCCAGTACTTC. Translated, it gives CASSSLRGGGSGRETQYF.

This clonotype was counted a few times. V is TRBV12-3 or TRBV12-4 and J is TRBJ2-5, with 9 nucleotides matching TRBD1. The CDR3 is 14 amino acids. Germline trimming cut 6 bases from V and 4 bases from J; bases unmatched to any gene: 6. CDR3 in amino acids: CASSGTGKLETQYF. The CDR3 DNA sequence: TGTGCCAGCAGCGGGACAGGGAAATTAGAGACCCAGTACTTC.

The J gene is TRBJ2-3, the V gene TRBV6-5, with 8 bases matching TRBD1. The CDR3 totals 15 residues. V dropped 4 bases and J dropped 5; count of bases not matched to a gene: 8. The germline V gene encodes CDR1 MNHEY and CDR2 SVGAGI. The CDR3 DNA is TGTGCCAGCAGTTCTCTCAGACAGGGGAGAGATACGCAGTATTTT. Residues: CASSSLRQGRDTQYF.

The sample holds a few counts of this clonotype. V gene TRBV12-3 or TRBV12-4 combines with J gene TRBJ2-1; the match to TRBD1 covers 11 bases. The CDR3 spans 15 residues. Trimming took 6 bases from V and 10 from J; bases not matched to a gene: 11. CDR3 sequence (DNA): TGTGCCAGCAGCCTGGGCGGGGGACAGGGGGTCGAGCAGTTCTTC. Its protein is CASSLGGGQGVEQFF.

A remark on this clonotype: At one end the junction does not follow the germline gene, possibly because of a read error. CDR3 sequence reads: CASSSHGTRHNTF. CDR3 DNA sequence: TGTGCCAGCAGCTCCCACGGGACTAGACACAATACTTTT. The chain joins TRBV11-2 to TRBJ2-3; 8 bases line up with TRBD2. CDR3 length: 13 amino acids. Germline values: CDR1 SGHAT, CDR2 FQNNGV.

The rearrangement joins TRBV6-2 or TRBV6-3 to TRBJ1-5, with a weak D call TRBD1 (5 bases). The CDR3 runs to 17 residues. The V end was cut by 8 bases, the J end by 4 bases, with 24 bases between. Germline V gene sequence: CDR1 MNHEY, CDR2 SVGEGT. In nucleotides, the CDR3 is TGTGCCAGCTCTTACCTCGGGCGGGCAGGGTCTAATCAGCCCCAGCATTTT. It translates to CASSYLGRAGSNQPQHF.

This clonotype appeared a few times. CDR3 sequence: CASSPTTKETQYF. The CDR3 DNA reads TGTGCCAGCAGCCCGACTACAAAAGAGACCCAGTACTTC. The chain joins TRBV3-1 to TRBJ2-5; TRBD2 is a possible D gene (5 bases). Trimming took off 4 bases at V and 3 bases at J, with 9 bases between the two ends. This CDR3 contains 13 residues. CDR1 and CDR2 (germline): LGHDT, YNNKEL (reference sequence).

This clonotype was observed a few times. The chain joins TRBV7-9 to TRBJ1-2; D unclear. Trimming took 4 bases from V and 0 from J, leaving 12 bases between them. The CDR3 is 15 amino acids. Germline V gives CDR1 SEHNR, CDR2 FQNEAQ (reference sequence). The CDR3 loop reads CASSWVQDPNYGYTF. CDR3 DNA sequence: TGTGCCAGCAGCTGGGTTCAGGACCCTAACTATGGCTACACCTTC.

CDR3 in amino acids: CASRLAETYNEQFF. CDR3 DNA: TGTGCCAGCAGACTAGCGGAGACCTACAATGAGCAGTTCTTC. The V and J genes are TRBV27 and TRBJ2-1; 8 bases are a match to TRBD2. Germline loops: CDR1 MNHEY, CDR2 SMNVEV (reference sequence). This CDR3 has 14 residues. J lost 2 bases, V lost 6 bases, and 3 bases had no gene match.

The chain recombines TRBV7-8 with TRBJ2-1, with D possibly being TRBD1 (6 bases). This CDR3 is built from 15 residues. Trimming took off 0 bases at V and 7 bases at J, with 13 bases between the two ends. Germline CDR1 is SGHVS and CDR2 is FQNEAQ. DNA of the CDR3: TGTGCCAGCAGCTTAGCGGGTTATACAGGGAATGAGCAGTTCTTC. This encodes CASSLAGYTGNEQFF.

The table lists this clonotype with many counts. The chain recombines TRBV7-2 with TRBJ2-5, with 9 bases aligning to TRBD1. The junction had 8 bases not matched to a gene; V was cut back by 7 bases and J by 5 bases. The CDR3 spans 14 residues. Germline loops: CDR1 SGHTA, CDR2 FQGNSA. The DNA for the CDR3 is TGTGCCAGCAAACGGGACAGGGTTGGGGAGACCCAGTACTTC. Translation: CASKRDRVGETQYF.

This clonotype was counted only a few times. The rearrangement links TRBV4-3 to TRBJ2-7, with D uncertain. With 0 bases removed from V and 0 bases from J, the gap between germline ends came to 12 bases. In germline, CDR1 is LGHNA, CDR2 YSLEER. The CDR3 extends over 16 amino acids. CDR3 DNA: TGCGCCAGCAGCCAAGATATTTCCGCGAACTCCTACGAGCAGTACTTC. Amino acid sequence: CASSQDISANSYEQYF.

The chain carries TRBV20-1 and TRBJ2-5, with 8 positions matching TRBD2. CDR3 length equals 15 residues. Germline V lookup: CDR1 DFQATT, CDR2 SNEGSKA (reference sequence). With V trimmed by 0 bases and J by 6 bases, 9 bases remained unmatched. The CDR3 DNA sequence: TGCAGTGCTAGAGACCGAGCGGGAGAGGTGAAGACCCAGTACTTC. It is translated as CSARDRAGEVKTQYF.

This clonotype was seen more than once but under ten times. The chain carries TRBV28 and TRBJ2-5; D may be TRBD2 (5 bases). The ends were cut back, 4 bases at V and 3 bases at J, with 18 bases in the middle. This CDR3 is built from 16 residues. CDR1 and CDR2 from the germline V gene are MDHEN and SYDVKM. CDR3 DNA: TGTGCCAGCAGTTCCCCACCGGGGTGGGCCAAAGAGACCCAGTACTTC. It is translated as CASSSPPGWAKETQYF. Drawing the rest from reference TRBV28 and TRBJ2-5, the complete variable domain is DVKVTQSSRYLVKRTGEKVFLECVQDMDHENMFWYRQDPGLGLRLIYFSYDVKMKEKGDIPEGYSVSREKKERFSLILESASTNQTSMYLCASSSPPGWAKETQYFGPGTRLLVL.

This clonotype was detected ten times or more. The J gene is TRBJ2-6, the V gene TRBV3-1; 8 bases line up with TRBD2. The CDR3 is 18 residues long. Trimming cost V 0 bases and J 0 bases; bases outside gene matches: 4. CDR1 and CDR2 (germline): LGHDT, YNNKEL (reference sequence). The CDR3 DNA is TGTGCCAGCAGCCAAGATACGGGGGGGAGCTCTGGGGCCAACGTCCTGACTTTC. It yields the protein CASSQDTGGSSGANVLTF.

The chain recombines TRBV10-3 with TRBJ2-7; D is undetermined. V was trimmed by 4 bases and J by 1 base, leaving 8 bases between them. The CDR3 has 13 amino acids. Germline V gene sequence: CDR1 ENHRY, CDR2 SYGVKD. In nucleotides, the CDR3 is TGTGCCATCAGTGTAGGGCTGTCCTACGAGCAGTACTTC. Translation: CAISVGLSYEQYF.

Many counts were recorded for this clonotype. The rearrangement uses TRBV29-1 and TRBJ2-1; 9 positions agree with TRBD1. CDR1 and CDR2 (germline): SQVTM, ANQGSEA. The CDR3 loop spans 14 amino acids. J lost 5 bases, V lost 7 bases, and 9 bases had no gene match. The CDR3 DNA reads TGCAGCGGGAAATCCGGGACAGGGAACAATGAGCAGTTCTTC. Its translation: CSGKSGTGNNEQFF.